The rows below give T cell receptor beta chains drawn from one sample of a study of shared clonotypes between healthy human individuals. Method: immunoSEQ multiplex PCR; TCRdb's copy keeps in-frame clones and lacks some. The data contain under 2,500,000 clones, approximately 94% of them singletons. Material for sequencing was naive CD4+ T cells sorted from blood. The receptors originated from a man between 18 and 35 years old in good health. Each CDR3 is given with its conserved first and last residue. D genes are given only for firm matches. A row's size may be missing; if present it is once, few, many or a size class.

V	D	size	J	CDR3	DNA
TRBV27	TRBD1	NA	TRBJ2-1	CASSPLGQGRGQFF	TGTGCCAGCAGTCCCCTCGGACAGGGGAGGGGGCAGTTCTTC
TRBV15	NA	NA	TRBJ2-7	CATRFGLSYEQYF	TGTGCCACCAGATTTGGACTTTCCTACGAGCAGTACTTC
TRBV11-2	NA	few	TRBJ2-2	CASSLSTGELFF	TGTGCCAGCAGCTTAAGTACCGGGGAGCTGTTTTTT
TRBV19	NA	NA	TRBJ2-7	CASSIGSAGEQYF	TGTGCCAGTAGTATAGGATCGGCGGGGGAGCAGTACTTC
TRBV5-1	TRBD1	NA	TRBJ2-7	CASSSGQGVGEQYF	TGCGCCAGCAGCAGTGGACAGGGGGTAGGCGAGCAGTACTTC
TRBV5-4	TRBD2	NA	TRBJ2-1	CASSPTLTSGVINEQFF	TGTGCCAGCAGCCCAACTCTGACTAGCGGGGTAATTAATGAGCAGTTCTTC
TRBV16	NA	NA	TRBJ1-1	CASSPRVGNTEAFF	TGTGCCAGCAGCCCCCGGGTGGGGAACACTGAAGCTTTCTTT
TRBV27	NA	NA	TRBJ2-3	CASSSLDTQYF	TGTGCCAGCAGCTCTCTGGATACGCAGTATTTT
TRBV7-2	NA	once	TRBJ1-1	CASSNQDATEAFF	TGTGCCAGCAGCAATCAGGATGCCACTGAAGCTTTCTTT
TRBV6-6	NA	NA	TRBJ2-7	CASSYRWGQDEQYF	TGTGCCAGCAGTTACCGCTGGGGGCAGGACGAGCAGTACTTC
TRBV6-1	NA	NA	TRBJ1-3	CASSLKGGNGNTIYF	TGTGCCAGCAGTCTTAAAGGGGGTAACGGAAACACCATATATTTT
TRBV7-3	NA	NA	TRBJ1-6	CASSLTGPRAYNSPLHF	TGTGCCAGCAGCTTAACCGGGCCCCGGGCCTATAATTCACCCCTCCACTTT
TRBV5-6	TRBD1	NA	TRBJ1-1	CASSLASGGRAEAFF	TGTGCCAGCAGCTTGGCGTCAGGGGGCAGGGCTGAAGCTTTCTTT
TRBV14	TRBD2	NA	TRBJ2-1	CASRLGLVNEQFF	TGTGCCAGCAGACTGGGACTAGTCAATGAGCAGTTCTTC
TRBV7-3	TRBD1	NA	TRBJ2-5	CASSPDRGQETQYF	TGTGCCAGCAGCCCCGACAGGGGCCAAGAGACCCAGTACTTC
TRBV5-1	TRBD2	NA	TRBJ2-2	CASSSGTTNTGELFF	TGCGCCAGCAGCTCCGGGACTACGAACACCGGGGAGCTGTTTTTT
TRBV6-1	NA	NA	TRBJ2-2	CASSDLTGELFF	TGTGCCAGCAGTGATCTTACCGGGGAGCTGTTTTTT
TRBV4-1	TRBD1	NA	TRBJ2-7	CASSRTQGAHEQYF	TGCGCCAGCAGCCGTACACAGGGGGCCCACGAGCAGTACTTC
TRBV4-1	NA	NA	TRBJ2-3	CASSLPLTRRTDTQYF	TGCGCCAGCAGCCTTCCTTTAACTCGCCGCACAGATACGCAGTATTTT
TRBV7-9	TRBD2	NA	TRBJ2-3	CASSGRASGTDTQYF	TGTGCCAGCAGCGGGAGGGCTAGCGGCACAGATACGCAGTATTTT
TRBV28	NA	NA	TRBJ2-3	CASSSTTFGGSQYF	TGTGCCAGCAGTTCCACGACCTTTGGAGGGTCGCAGTATTTT